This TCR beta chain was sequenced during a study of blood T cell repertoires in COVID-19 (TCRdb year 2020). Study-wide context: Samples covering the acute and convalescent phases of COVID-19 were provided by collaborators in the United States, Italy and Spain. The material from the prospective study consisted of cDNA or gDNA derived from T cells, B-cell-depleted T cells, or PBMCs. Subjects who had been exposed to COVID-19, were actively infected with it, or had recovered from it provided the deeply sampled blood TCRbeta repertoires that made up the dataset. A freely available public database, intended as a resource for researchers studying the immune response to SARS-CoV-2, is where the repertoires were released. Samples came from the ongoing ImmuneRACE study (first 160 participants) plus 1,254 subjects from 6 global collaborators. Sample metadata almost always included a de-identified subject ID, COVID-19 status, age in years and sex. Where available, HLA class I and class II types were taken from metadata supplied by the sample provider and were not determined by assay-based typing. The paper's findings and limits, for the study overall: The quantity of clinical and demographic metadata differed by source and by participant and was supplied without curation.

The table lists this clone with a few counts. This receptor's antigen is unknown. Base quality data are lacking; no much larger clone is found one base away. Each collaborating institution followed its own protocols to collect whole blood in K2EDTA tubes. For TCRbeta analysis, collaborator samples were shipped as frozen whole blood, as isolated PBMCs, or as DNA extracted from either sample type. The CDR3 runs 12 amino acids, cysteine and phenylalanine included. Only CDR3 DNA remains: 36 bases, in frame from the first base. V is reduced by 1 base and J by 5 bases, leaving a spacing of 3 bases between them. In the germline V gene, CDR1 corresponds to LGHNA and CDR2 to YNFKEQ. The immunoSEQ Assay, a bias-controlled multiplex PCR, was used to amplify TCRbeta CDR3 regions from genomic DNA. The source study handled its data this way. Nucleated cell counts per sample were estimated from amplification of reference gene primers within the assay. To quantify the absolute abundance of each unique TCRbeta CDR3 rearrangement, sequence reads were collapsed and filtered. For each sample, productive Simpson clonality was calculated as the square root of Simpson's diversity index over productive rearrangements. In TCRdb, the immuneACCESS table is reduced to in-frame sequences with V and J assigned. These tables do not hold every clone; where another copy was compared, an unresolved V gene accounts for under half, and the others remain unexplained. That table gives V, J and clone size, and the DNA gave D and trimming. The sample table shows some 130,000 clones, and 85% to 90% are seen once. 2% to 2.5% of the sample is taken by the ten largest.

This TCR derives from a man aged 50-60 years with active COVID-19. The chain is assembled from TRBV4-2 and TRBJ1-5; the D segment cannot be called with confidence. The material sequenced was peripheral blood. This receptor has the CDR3 CASSQGDQPQHF. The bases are TGTGCCAGCAGCCAAGGCGATCAGCCCCAGCATTTT.